What follows describes a single T cell receptor (beta chain). Its cognate antigen is unknown. The sample belongs to a study of blood T cells in healthy people across ages. Using a J-beta primer mix together with a sample-barcoded 5' primer, a second PCR was run for about 7 to 12 cycles. Using its own MiXCR run on the 5' RACE reads, TCRdb lists one record per CDR3 protein. Here the sample spans around 650,000 distinct CDR3 sequences, less than 45% being singletons. Regarding the study as a whole: Researchers report that TCR beta diversity correlated strongly with naive T cell percentage. Comparison with aged donors showed that long-lived donors had more naive CD4+ cells and higher diversity. Reliance upon unsorted PBMCs precluded definitive naive versus antigen-experienced comparison.

Looked up from germline, CDR1 is SQVTM and CDR2 is ANQGSEA. V lost 4 bases, J lost 4 bases, and 7 bases lay in between. The CDR3 extends over 11 amino acids. The sequencing input was blood. The rearrangement joins TRBV29-1 to TRBJ1-2, with D perhaps matching TRBD1 (5 bases). This receptor was identified in a man aged 80 or over in good health. CDR3 DNA: TGCAGCGTTGGAGGGGTCTATGGCTACACCTTC. Translated: CSVGGVYGYTF.